This passage covers 14 T cell receptor beta chains from one sample sequenced in a study of response to subunit inactivated influenza vaccine (dated by TCRdb to the late 2010s). The library was obtained by RT-PCR. This sample was sequenced with an Illumina HiSeq 2500. The raw public reads went through TCRdb reprocessing: fastp at Q25, MiXCR clone calling, in-frame beta chains kept. Duplicate CDR3 protein sequences are folded into a single record with the most common DNA and genes. This sample has approximately 160,000 distinct CDR3 sequences in its table, and over 8.5% of those were observed once. Roughly 36% of the sample lies in the top ten. The specimen was CD8+ T cells sorted from PBMCs, collected about 24 months after vaccination. These receptors were collected from a man between 45 and 75 years old who received an inactivated influenza vaccine. Donor details come from another sample of the same person, matched by shared clones.

This clonotype came up a few times. The genes are TRBV28 and TRBJ2-7; the match to TRBD2 covers 12 bases. This CDR3 spans 16 amino acids. Germline V gives CDR1 MDHEN, CDR2 SYDVKM. Unmatched junction bases numbered 12, after V lost 10 bases and J lost 2 bases. CDR3 DNA: TGTGCCATTGGTCCTTGGACTAGCGGGGTAACCTACGAGCAGTACTTC. Protein sequence: CAIGPWTSGVTYEQYF.

The chain is built from TRBV4-3 and TRBJ2-1, with 7 bases identical to TRBD2. Germline trimming cut 0 bases from V and 4 bases from J; bases unmatched to any gene: 9. From germline, CDR1 is LGHNA and CDR2 YSLEER. This CDR3 is built from 17 residues. The CDR3 protein is CASSQDRGSGPYNEQFF. In nucleotides, the CDR3 is TGCGCCAGCAGCCAAGATCGGGGTAGCGGGCCGTACAATGAGCAGTTCTTC.

The CDR3: CASSHYRVRDIEIVYGYTF. Here the CDR3 DNA reads TGTGCCAGCAGCCATTACAGGGTAAGGGATATAGAGATCGTCTATGGCTACACCTTC. The V call is TRBV4-2, the J call TRBJ1-2; maybe TRBD1 (6 bases). CDR1 is LGHNA, CDR2 YNFKEQ, per germline. V dropped 3 bases and J dropped 4 bases, with 27 bases sitting between them. The CDR3 sequence is 19 residues long.

This sequence joins TRBV6-5 and TRBJ2-5; maybe TRBD1 (6 bases). CDR3 length: 16 amino acids. V dropped 1 base and J dropped 4 bases, with 16 bases sitting between them. CDR1 MNHEY and CDR2 SVGAGI come from the germline V gene. CDR3 in amino acids: CASSYFRGQGGETQYF. Written as DNA, the CDR3 is TGTGCCAGCAGTTACTTCAGGGGCCAAGGGGGAGAGACCCAGTACTTC.

This clonotype was seen more than once but under ten times. The chain has TRBV7-6 and TRBJ2-7, with 9 nucleotides matching TRBD1. CDR3 size: 14 residues. The V gene end was trimmed by 4 bases and the J gene end by 10 bases; junction bases not matched to a gene: 11. Germline-derived CDR1 and CDR2 are SGHVS and FNYEAQ. The CDR3 reads CASSSPGTGRAQYF. The CDR3 DNA sequence: TGTGCCAGCAGCTCTCCAGGGACAGGGAGAGCACAGTACTTC.

This clonotype was observed at least ten times. The J gene is TRBJ1-1, the V gene TRBV10-1; weak D call: TRBD1 (5 bases). Looked up from germline, CDR1 is WNHNN and CDR2 is SYGVQD (reference sequence). The V and J ends lost 9 bases and 1 base respectively, with 12 bases between them. The CDR3 is 13 amino acids. CDR3 nucleotide sequence: TGCGCCAGTGGAGATACAGGGAACACTGAAGCTTTCTTT. This gives the protein CASGDTGNTEAFF.

The rearrangement links TRBV12-3 or TRBV12-4 to TRBJ1-4; TRBD1 aligns across 8 bases. Trimming took 6 bases from V and 4 from J; bases not matched to a gene: 7. The CDR3 is 15 amino acids. The CDR3 sequence is CASRRDRRYNEKLFF. CDR3 nucleotides: TGTGCCAGCAGAAGGGACAGGCGGTATAATGAAAAACTGTTTTTT.

On this clonotype: This sequence may be a read error, since a much larger clone differs from it by one base. The gene calls are TRBV20-1 and TRBJ2-5; 8 nucleotides line up with TRBD2. The CDR3 covers 10 residues. In germline, CDR1 is DFQATT, CDR2 SNEGSKA (reference sequence). The CDR3 DNA reads TGCAGTGTTAGCGGGACTCCCCTTTATTTC. Translated: CSVSGTPLYF.

The genes are TRBV27 and TRBJ1-1; tentative D call: TRBD1 (5 bases). CDR1 and CDR2 (germline): MNHEY, SMNVEV (reference sequence). This CDR3 comprises 15 residues. Trimming took off 2 bases at V and 3 bases at J, with 13 bases between the two ends. As DNA, the CDR3 is TGTGCCAGCAGTTTAACTTTTCAGGGTTACACTGAAGCTTTCTTT. It is translated as CASSLTFQGYTEAFF.

In its sample, this clonotype was seen a few times. The chain has TRBV29-1 and TRBJ2-5, with D tentatively TRBD1 (6 bases). Trimming stripped 0 bases from V and 5 bases from J, with 19 bases between. The CDR3 sequence is 16 residues long. The germline V gene encodes CDR1 SQVTM and CDR2 ANQGSEA. CDR3 protein: CSVEETLEGVGETQYF. CDR3 sequence (DNA): TGCAGCGTTGAAGAGACTCTCGAGGGGGTAGGCGAGACCCAGTACTTC.

This clonotype has a single count. This chain joins TRBV4-2 and TRBJ2-7, with 12 positions matching TRBD2. Germline CDR1 LGHNA, CDR2 YNFKEQ. V was clipped by 5 bases and J by 4 bases; unmatched bases: 6. The CDR3 covers 15 residues. CDR3 DNA: TGTGCCAGCAGCTTCCAGACTAGCGGGAGATACGAGCAGTACTTC. Encoded protein: CASSFQTSGRYEQYF.

Many counts were recorded for this clonotype. The chain couples TRBV20-1 to TRBJ2-1, with D possibly matching TRBD2 (5 bases). This CDR3 has 13 residues. V gave up 0 bases and J gave up 7 bases, with 10 bases separating them. Germline assignment: CDR1 DFQATT and CDR2 SNEGSKA (reference sequence). The CDR3 region is CSARDLAGNEQFF. CDR3 DNA: TGCAGTGCTAGAGATCTAGCTGGGAATGAGCAGTTCTTC.

This clonotype occurred a few times. The rearrangement joins TRBV9 to TRBJ2-7, with 11 bases fitting TRBD2. The CDR3 length is 15 residues. V lost 0 bases to trimming and J lost 7 bases; unmatched junction nucleotides: 6. Germline V lookup: CDR1 SGDLS, CDR2 YYNGEE. CDR3 in amino acids: CASSVGTSGSWEQYF. CDR3 DNA sequence: TGTGCCAGCAGCGTAGGAACTAGCGGGAGTTGGGAGCAGTACTTC.

Comment on this clonotype: A read error may produce the germline difference seen at one junction end. The chain employs TRBV7-9 and TRBJ2-1; TRBD2 aligns across 8 bases. Germline V CDR1 and CDR2: SEHNR, FQNEAQ (reference sequence). CDR3 length: 13 residues. CDR3 in DNA: TGTGCCAGCAGCTTAGAGAGCCTAGCGGGTATCAACTTC. Protein sequence: CASSLESLAGINF.